This T cell receptor beta chain emerged from a study of metastatic and nonmetastatic thyroid tumors. Study-level background: Where malignant and benign thyroid patients were concerned, repertoires were compared across blood and tumor or nodule tissue.

On this clone: Its antigen is as yet unknown.

None of the patients had undergone any treatment ahead of thyroid surgery. Study observations and caveats: It was reported that TCR beta diversity was significantly higher in malignant thyroid tumors than benign nodules, in blood and tumor.

In germline, CDR1 is LGHDT, CDR2 YNNKEL (reference sequence). The ends were cut back, 4 bases at V and 5 bases at J, with 14 bases in the middle. The CDR3 runs to 14 residues. TCRdb reanalyzed the PCR reads via MiXCR. The sample gives roughly 48,000 clones, approximately 20% of which show up once; 3.5% to 4% is in the top ten. The sequencing sample was made of blood. This rearrangement joins TRBV3-1 to TRBJ1-1, with D tentatively TRBD1 (5 bases). The TCR sequence derives from a male donor with papillary thyroid cancer or a benign thyroid nodule (not recorded which). Some clones in this sample may be carry-over from other donors' samples. In DNA form, the CDR3 reads TGTGCCAGCAGCCCCAGGGCGGAGGGGACTGAAGCTTTCTTT. Protein: CASSPRAEGTEAFF.